The clone carrying this T cell receptor (beta chain) was recorded many times. The antigen is unknown. The data derive from a study of T cells in Graves' hyperthyroidism and ophthalmopathy. Across the whole study: Peripheral blood sampling occurred at initial diagnosis, before any treatment. General study points: The model foresaw ophthalmopathy a median around 6 months prior to onset.

Germline CDR1 reads MNHNS; CDR2 reads SASEGT. This CDR3 has 15 amino acids. Trimming took 1 base from V and 4 from J, leaving 13 bases between them. For Graves' hyperthyroidism to be stable, ophthalmopathy could not progress within 18 months. Source material for PBMCs was about 10 ml fresh peripheral blood. The TCR beta CDR3 regions underwent amplification using RNA transcripts as the source. With the HTBI primer set, the TCR CDR3 went through a first round of RT-PCR. TCRdb used MiXCR to reprocess the multiplex PCR reads, holding one entry per CDR3 protein. Found here are approximately 330,000 distinct CDR3 sequences, about 20% of them singletons; the top ten hold 49%.

The sample comprised blood. This TCR was sampled from a woman aged 45-59 years with Graves' hyperthyroidism. The V call is TRBV6-1, the J call TRBJ1-2; possible D gene TRBD1, 6 bases. The CDR3 sequence is CASSEEGGRAYGYTF. CDR3 in DNA: TGTGCCAGCAGTGAAGAGGGGGGTAGGGCCTATGGCTACACCTTC.